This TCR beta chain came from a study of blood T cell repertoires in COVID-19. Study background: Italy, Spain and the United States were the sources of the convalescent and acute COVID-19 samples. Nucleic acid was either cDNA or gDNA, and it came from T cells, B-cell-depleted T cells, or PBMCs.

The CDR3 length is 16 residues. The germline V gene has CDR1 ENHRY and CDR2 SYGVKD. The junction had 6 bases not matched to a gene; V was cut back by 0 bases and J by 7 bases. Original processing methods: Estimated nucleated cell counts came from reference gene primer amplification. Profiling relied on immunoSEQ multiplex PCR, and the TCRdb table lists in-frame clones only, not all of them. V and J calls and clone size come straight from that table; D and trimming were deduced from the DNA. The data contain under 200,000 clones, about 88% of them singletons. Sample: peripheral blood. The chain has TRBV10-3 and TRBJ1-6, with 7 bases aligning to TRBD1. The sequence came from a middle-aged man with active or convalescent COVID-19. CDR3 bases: TGTGCCATCAGTGAGTCGAGGCCGGGACAGAATTCACCCCTCCACTTT. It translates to CAISESRPGQNSPLHF.